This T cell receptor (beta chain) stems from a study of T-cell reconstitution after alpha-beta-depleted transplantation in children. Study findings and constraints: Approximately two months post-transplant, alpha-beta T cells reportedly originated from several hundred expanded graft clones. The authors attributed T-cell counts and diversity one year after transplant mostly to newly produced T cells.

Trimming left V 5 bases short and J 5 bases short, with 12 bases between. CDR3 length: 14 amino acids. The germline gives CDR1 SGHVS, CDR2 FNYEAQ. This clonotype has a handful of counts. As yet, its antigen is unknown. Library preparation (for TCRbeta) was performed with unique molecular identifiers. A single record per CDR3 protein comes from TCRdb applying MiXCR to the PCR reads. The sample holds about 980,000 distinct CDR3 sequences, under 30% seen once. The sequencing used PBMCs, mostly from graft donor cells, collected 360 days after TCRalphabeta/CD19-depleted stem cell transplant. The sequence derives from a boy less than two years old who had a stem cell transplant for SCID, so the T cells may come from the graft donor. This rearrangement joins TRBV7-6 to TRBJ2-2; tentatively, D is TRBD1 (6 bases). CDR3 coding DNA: TGTGCCAGCAGCGTAAACAGGGCTACCGGGGAGCTGTTTTTT. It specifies CASSVNRATGELFF.